A single sample gave rise to the 16 T cell receptor beta chains below, sequenced in a study of cytomegalovirus exposure and HLA in healthy donors. Both 60 Vbeta primers and 13 Jbeta primers went into the PCR. Libraries were prepared by immunoSEQ multiplex PCR; TCRdb keeps only in-frame clonotypes and omits some of them. Of around 190,000 clones listed, 65% to 90% are singletons. The specimen sequenced was PBMCs. The receptors here all came from a woman between 25 and 40 years old in good health and CMV-seronegative.

V usage is TRBV6-4 and J usage is TRBJ2-1, with 12 nucleotides matching TRBD2. The germline V gene has CDR1 MRHNA and CDR2 SNTAGT. The CDR3 extends over 15 amino acids. The V segment lost 4 bases and the J segment 5 bases; nucleotides outside the gene matches: 3. CDR3 in amino acids: CASSGGLAGNNEQFF. The DNA for the CDR3 is TGTGCCAGCAGTGGTGGACTAGCGGGGAACAATGAGCAGTTCTTC.

This chain uses TRBV11-3 with TRBJ2-2; D is perhaps TRBD1 (6 bases). V was pared by 1 base and J by 4 bases, with 13 bases between. Germline loops: CDR1 SGHNT, CDR2 YENEEA. There are 16 residues in the CDR3. The DNA for the CDR3 is TGTGCCAGCAGCTTAGGGTTGCAGGGGACCACCGGGGAGCTGTTTTTT. Translated: CASSLGLQGTTGELFF.

V and J are TRBV5-1 and TRBJ2-7, with 8 bases that match TRBD2. Losses at the gene ends were 3 bases for V and 0 bases for J; bases not matched to a gene: 5. Germline CDR1 is SGHRS and CDR2 is YFSETQ. CDR3 length: 15 amino acids. CDR3 protein: CASSSQAGASYEQYF. The CDR3 DNA follows: TGCGCCAGCAGCTCTCAAGCGGGGGCCTCCTACGAGCAGTACTTC. Variable domain in full (rest from reference TRBV5-1 and TRBJ2-7): KAGVTQTPRYLIKTRGQQVTLSCSPISGHRSVSWYQQTPGQGLQFLFEYFSETQRNKGNFPGRFSGRQFSNSRSEMNVSTLELGDSALYLCASSSQAGASYEQYFGPGTRLTVT.

This rearrangement joins TRBV5-1 to TRBJ2-5, with 15 bases aligning to TRBD2. The germline CDR1 and CDR2 sequences are SGHRS and YFSETQ. V trimming: 4 bases; J trimming: 2 bases; junction bases outside the gene matches: 9. The CDR3 runs 18 residues. The CDR3 DNA follows: TGCGCCAGCAGCCAGGGACTAGCGGGAGGCCCCAAACAAGAGACCCAGTACTTC. It is translated as CASSQGLAGGPKQETQYF.

The V and J genes are TRBV4-1 and TRBJ1-4, with TRBD1 matching 8 bases. Germline V CDR1 and CDR2: MGHRA, YSYEKL. This CDR3 region has 18 residues. J gave up 0 bases and V 2 bases, and 8 bases lay outside the gene matches. The CDR3: CASSQQQGARATNEKLFF. CDR3 in DNA: TGCGCCAGCAGCCAACAGCAGGGGGCGAGAGCAACTAATGAAAAACTGTTTTTT.

The chain has TRBV15 and TRBJ2-5; 12 positions match TRBD2. The germline V gene encodes CDR1 LNHNV and CDR2 YYDKDF (reference sequence). The trim removed 3 bases at V and 4 bases at J, leaving 6 bases unmatched. This CDR3 is 16 amino acids long. The CDR3 here is CATSRETSGSGETQYF. In nucleotides, the CDR3 is TGTGCCACCAGCAGGGAGACTAGCGGGAGTGGAGAGACCCAGTACTTC.

The chain combines TRBV19 with TRBJ1-1; the D gene is possibly TRBD1 (6 bases). The germline CDR1 and CDR2 sequences are LNHDA and SQIVND (reference sequence). Deletions cut 1 base from V and 4 bases from J, with 7 bases between. The CDR3 has 13 amino acids. The CDR3 spells CASSIARGTEAFF. Written as DNA, the CDR3 is TGTGCCAGTAGTATAGCCAGGGGCACTGAAGCTTTCTTT.

The rearrangement uses TRBV2 and TRBJ1-5; TRBD1 agrees at 9 bases. J gave up 2 bases and V 6 bases, and 8 bases lay outside the gene matches. Germline values: CDR1 SNHLY, CDR2 FYNNEI. This CDR3 is 16 amino acids long. In DNA form, the CDR3 reads TGTGCCAGCAGCGTTTTCCGGACAGGGGGCAATCAGCCCCAGCATTTT. Translated, it gives CASSVFRTGGNQPQHF. The complete variable domain, with remaining parts taken from reference TRBV2 and TRBJ1-5, reads EPEVTQTPSHQVTQMGQEVILRCVPISNHLYFYWYRQILGQKVEFLVSFYNNEISEKSEIFDDQFSVERPDGSNFTLKIRSTKLEDSAMYFCASSVFRTGGNQPQHFGDGTRLSIL.

This sequence joins TRBV15 and TRBJ2-2; 11 positions agree with TRBD2. This CDR3 has 16 residues. With 8 bases clipped from V and 7 bases from J, the junction kept 12 bases outside the gene matches. The germline V gene has CDR1 LNHNV and CDR2 YYDKDF (reference sequence). CDR3 loop: CATSPYSGRADGELFF. As DNA, the CDR3 is TGTGCCACCTCCCCATATAGCGGGAGGGCCGACGGGGAGCTGTTTTTT.

The V gene is TRBV18, the J gene TRBJ2-7; 10 positions match TRBD2. CDR3 length: 15 residues. Germline V gives CDR1 KGHSH, CDR2 LQKENI. V shed 3 bases and J 6 bases; nucleotides not matched to a gene: 8. Written as DNA, the CDR3 is TGTGCCAGCTCACCTCTGCCTAGCGGGAGTGCCGAGCAGTACTTC. It encodes CASSPLPSGSAEQYF.

With regard to this clone: Other DNA sequences in this specimen translate into the identical CDR3. The rearrangement joins TRBV7-8 to TRBJ2-7, with 8 bases lining up with TRBD1. V lost 5 bases and J lost 5; bases outside the gene matches: 5. CDR3 length: 13 amino acids. Germline V CDR1 and CDR2: SGHVS, FQNEAQ. The CDR3 region is CASSLSGGHEQYF. The CDR3 nucleotides are TGTGCCAGCAGCCTATCAGGGGGCCACGAGCAGTACTTC.

For the CDR3, the DNA is TGTGCCAGCAGCATAAACCTTAGGAGAGATCAAGAGACCCAGTACTTC. Translation: CASSINLRRDQETQYF. This chain uses TRBV11-2 with TRBJ2-5, with D unclear. The CDR3 sequence is 16 residues long. The ends were cut back, 5 bases at V and 2 bases at J, with 18 bases in the middle. The V gene's germline CDR1 is SGHAT and CDR2 FQNNGV.

V and J are TRBV11-1 and TRBJ2-5; the D gene is possibly TRBD1 (5 bases). The CDR3 covers 15 residues. Looked up from germline, CDR1 is SGHAT and CDR2 is FQDESV (reference sequence). V was clipped by 0 bases and J by 4 bases, with 12 bases between them. The CDR3, as DNA: TGTGCCAGCAGCTTAGCGGGGCACACCACAGAGACCCAGTACTTC. Translation gives CASSLAGHTTETQYF.

V and J are TRBV28 and TRBJ2-3, with D tentatively TRBD2 (6 bases). V shed 6 bases and J shed 6 bases, with 19 bases lying between them. There are 15 residues in the CDR3. From germline, CDR1 is MDHEN and CDR2 SYDVKM. The CDR3 reads CASRPRDWSIDTQYF. The CDR3 bases are TGTGCCAGCAGACCCCGGGACTGGTCAATCGATACGCAGTATTTT.

The chain has TRBV6-5 and TRBJ2-7; a possible D gene is TRBD2 (6 bases). The CDR3 totals 15 residues. The V end lost 6 bases, the J end lost 1 base, and 16 bases lay between the germline ends. CDR1 MNHEY and CDR2 SVGAGI come from the germline V gene. This CDR3 reads CASRGTGSVSYEQYF. In DNA form, the CDR3 reads TGTGCCAGCAGGGGGACCGGGAGCGTGTCCTACGAGCAGTACTTC.

The gene calls are TRBV5-6 and TRBJ1-3; D remains unclear. From germline, CDR1 is SGHDT and CDR2 YYEEEE. Trimming took off 1 base at V and 0 bases at J, with 11 bases between the two ends. The CDR3 loop spans 16 amino acids. The CDR3 region is CASSLTALASGNTIYF. CDR3 bases: TGTGCCAGCAGCTTGACTGCCCTCGCCTCTGGAAACACCATATATTTT.